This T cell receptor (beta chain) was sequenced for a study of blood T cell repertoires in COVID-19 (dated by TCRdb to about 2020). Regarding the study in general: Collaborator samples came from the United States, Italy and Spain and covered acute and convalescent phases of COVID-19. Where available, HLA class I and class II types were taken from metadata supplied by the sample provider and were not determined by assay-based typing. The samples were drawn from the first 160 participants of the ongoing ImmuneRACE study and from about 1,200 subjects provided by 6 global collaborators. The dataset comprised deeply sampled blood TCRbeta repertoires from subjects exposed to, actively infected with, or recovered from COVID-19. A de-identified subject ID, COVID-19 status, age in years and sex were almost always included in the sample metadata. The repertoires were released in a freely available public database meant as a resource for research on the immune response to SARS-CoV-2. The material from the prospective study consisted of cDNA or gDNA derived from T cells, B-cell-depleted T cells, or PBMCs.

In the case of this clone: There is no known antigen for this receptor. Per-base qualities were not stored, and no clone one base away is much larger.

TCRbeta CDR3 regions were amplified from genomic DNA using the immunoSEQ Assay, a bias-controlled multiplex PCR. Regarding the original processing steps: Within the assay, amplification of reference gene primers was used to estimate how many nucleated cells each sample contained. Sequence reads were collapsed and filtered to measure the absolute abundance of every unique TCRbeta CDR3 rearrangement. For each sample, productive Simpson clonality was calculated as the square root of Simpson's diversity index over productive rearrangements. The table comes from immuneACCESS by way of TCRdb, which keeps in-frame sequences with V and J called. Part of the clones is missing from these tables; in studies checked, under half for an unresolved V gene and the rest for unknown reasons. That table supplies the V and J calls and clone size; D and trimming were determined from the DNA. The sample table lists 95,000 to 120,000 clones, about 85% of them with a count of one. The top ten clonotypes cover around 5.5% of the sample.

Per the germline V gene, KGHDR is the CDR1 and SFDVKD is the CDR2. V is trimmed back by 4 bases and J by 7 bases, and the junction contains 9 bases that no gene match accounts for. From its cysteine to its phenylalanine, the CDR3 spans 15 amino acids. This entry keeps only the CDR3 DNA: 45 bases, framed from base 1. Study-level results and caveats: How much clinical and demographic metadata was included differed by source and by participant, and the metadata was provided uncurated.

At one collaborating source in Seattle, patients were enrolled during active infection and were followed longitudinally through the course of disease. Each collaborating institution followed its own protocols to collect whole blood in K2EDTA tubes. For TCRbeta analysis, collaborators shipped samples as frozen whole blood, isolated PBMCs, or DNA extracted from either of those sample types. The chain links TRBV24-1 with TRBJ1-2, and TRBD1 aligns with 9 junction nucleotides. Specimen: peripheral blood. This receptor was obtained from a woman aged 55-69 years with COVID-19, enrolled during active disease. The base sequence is TGTGCCACCAGTGACCGGGACAGGGCGCCGGGTGGCTACACCTTC. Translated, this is CATSDRDRAPGGYTF.